This T cell receptor beta chain was found in a study of shared clonotypes between healthy human individuals. This CDR3 comprises 16 residues. The ends were cut back, 5 bases at V and 4 bases at J, with 20 bases in the middle. Per the germline V gene, CDR1 is LNHNV and CDR2 is YYDKDF (reference sequence). Assay execution took place at the deep level. Sorted-subset replicate PCR reactions contained roughly 210 ng DNA, corresponding to some 28,000 T cell genomes. This table comes from immunoSEQ multiplex PCR, and its TCRdb copy is limited to in-frame clones, with some not included. The data show over a million clones, roughly 96% seen once. Overall study results and limits: Lower generation probabilities were found for non-shared clonotypes than for those shared by all four donors. Several donors shared about 5% of their naive CD4 clonotypes.

Notes on this clone: Its antigen is currently unknown.

The chain carries TRBV15 and TRBJ1-1, with a possible D match to TRBD1 (6 bases). Sequenced sample: naive CD4+ T cells sorted from blood. Subset here: CD45RA+ positively selected. This TCR was sampled from a man younger than 40 in good health. CDR3 coding DNA: TGTGCCACCAGCCACCTGGGGGAGGGGGTGGGCACTGAAGCTTTCTTT. Amino acids: CATSHLGEGVGTEAFF.